The clone carrying this TCR beta chain was observed a handful of times. Time point noted: blood at routine non-recurrence follow-up after resection. No cell sorting; template was whole RNA from tumor, lung tissue or PBMC. TCR cDNA molecules each had a unique molecular identifier. TCRdb processed the 5' RACE reads anew with MiXCR; each CDR3 protein has one entry. Of approximately 93,000 distinct CDR3 sequences listed, approximately 19% are singletons. The CDR3 covers 16 residues. V was cut by 1 base and J by 2 bases, with 13 bases left in between. This specimen comes from a study of spatial heterogeneity in lung cancer. Turning to the study itself: Untreated early-stage non-small cell lung cancer patients, over 55 in total, were the donors. At a median of roughly 26 months after resection, follow-up PBMC samples were sequenced when available.

This rearrangement joins TRBV5-3 to TRBJ1-5, with a weak D call TRBD1 (5 bases). TRBV5-3 is assigned to the ORF class and has an uncertain function. This receptor was obtained from a male donor with early-stage non-small cell lung cancer. Sequencing was performed on PBMCs, taken at follow-up. The CDR3: CARSLRGPLGNQPQHF. The CDR3 DNA reads as TGTGCCAGAAGCTTGAGGGGTCCCCTAGGCAATCAGCCCCAGCATTTT.